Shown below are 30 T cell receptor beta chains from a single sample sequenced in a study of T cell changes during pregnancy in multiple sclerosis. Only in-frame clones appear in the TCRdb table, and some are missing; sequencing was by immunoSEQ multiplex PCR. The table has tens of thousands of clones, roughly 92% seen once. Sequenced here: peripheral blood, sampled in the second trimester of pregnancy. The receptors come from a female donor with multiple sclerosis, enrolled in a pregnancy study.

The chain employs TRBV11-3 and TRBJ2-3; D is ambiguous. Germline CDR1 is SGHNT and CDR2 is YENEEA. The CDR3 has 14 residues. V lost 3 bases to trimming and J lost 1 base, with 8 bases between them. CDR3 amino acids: CASSFGQGTDTQYF. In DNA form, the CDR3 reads TGTGCCAGCAGCTTTGGGCAGGGCACAGATACGCAGTATTTT.

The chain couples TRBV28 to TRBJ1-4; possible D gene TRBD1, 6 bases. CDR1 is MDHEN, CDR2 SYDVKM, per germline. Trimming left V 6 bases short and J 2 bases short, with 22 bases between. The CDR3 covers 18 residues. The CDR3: CASSSNSLTGWTNEKLFF. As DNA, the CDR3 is TGTGCCAGCAGCTCGAACTCTCTTACAGGGTGGACTAATGAAAAACTGTTTTTT.

The DNA for the CDR3 is TGTGCCAGCAGTGCCGTGGGAGTTACCCACAATGAGCAGTTCTTC. This encodes CASSAVGVTHNEQFF. The chain links TRBV6-1 to TRBJ2-1, with a tentative D call TRBD2 (5 bases). The ends were cut back, 4 bases at V and 5 bases at J, with 15 bases in the middle. The CDR3 covers 15 residues. Germline V lookup: CDR1 MNHNS, CDR2 SASEGT.

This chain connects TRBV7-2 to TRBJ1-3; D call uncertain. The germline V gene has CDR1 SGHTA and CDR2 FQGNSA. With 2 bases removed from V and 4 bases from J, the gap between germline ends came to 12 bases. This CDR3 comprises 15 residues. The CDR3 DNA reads TGTGCCAGCAGCTTATCTCGGGTGGCCGGAAACACCATATATTTT. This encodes CASSLSRVAGNTIYF.

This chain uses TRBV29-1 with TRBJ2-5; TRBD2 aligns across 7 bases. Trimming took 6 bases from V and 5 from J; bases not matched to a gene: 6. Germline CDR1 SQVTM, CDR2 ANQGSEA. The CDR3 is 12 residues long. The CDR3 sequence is CSVAQGGETQYF. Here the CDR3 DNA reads TGCAGCGTGGCCCAGGGAGGGGAGACCCAGTACTTC.

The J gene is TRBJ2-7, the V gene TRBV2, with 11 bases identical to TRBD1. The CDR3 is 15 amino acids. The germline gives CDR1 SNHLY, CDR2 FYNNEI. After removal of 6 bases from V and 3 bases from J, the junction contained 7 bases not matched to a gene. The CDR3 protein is CASSGRDRGFYEQYF. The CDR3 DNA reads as TGTGCCAGCAGCGGGCGGGACAGGGGGTTCTACGAGCAGTACTTC.

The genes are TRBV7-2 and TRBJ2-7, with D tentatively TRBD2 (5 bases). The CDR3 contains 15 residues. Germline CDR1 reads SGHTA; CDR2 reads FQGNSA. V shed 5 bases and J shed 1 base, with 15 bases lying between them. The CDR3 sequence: CASSPLPTGSYEQYF. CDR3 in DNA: TGTGCCAGCAGCCCGCTCCCGACGGGATCCTACGAGCAGTACTTC.

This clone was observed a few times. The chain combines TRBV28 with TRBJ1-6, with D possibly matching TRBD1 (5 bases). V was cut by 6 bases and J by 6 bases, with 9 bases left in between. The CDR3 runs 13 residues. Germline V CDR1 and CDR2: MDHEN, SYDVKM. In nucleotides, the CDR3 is TGTGCCAGCAGATCGACAGCTAATTCACCCCTCCACTTT. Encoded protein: CASRSTANSPLHF.

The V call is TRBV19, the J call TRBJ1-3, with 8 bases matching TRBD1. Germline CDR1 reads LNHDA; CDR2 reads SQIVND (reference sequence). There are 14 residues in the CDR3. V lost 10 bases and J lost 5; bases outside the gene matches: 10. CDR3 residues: CATRPGQGRNTIYF. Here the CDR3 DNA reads TGTGCCACCAGACCCGGACAGGGTAGAAACACCATATATTTT.

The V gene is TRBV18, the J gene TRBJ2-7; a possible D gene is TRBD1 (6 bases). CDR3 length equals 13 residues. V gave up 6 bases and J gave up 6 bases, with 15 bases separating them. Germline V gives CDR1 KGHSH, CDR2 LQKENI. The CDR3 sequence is CASSPQRGSEQYF. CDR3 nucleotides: TGTGCCAGCTCCCCCCAGAGGGGGAGCGAGCAGTACTTC. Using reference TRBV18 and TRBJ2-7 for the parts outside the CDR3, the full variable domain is NAGVMQNPRHLVRRRGQEARLRCSPMKGHSHVYWYRQLPEEGLKFMVYLQKENIIDESGMPKERFSAEFPKEGPSILRIQQVVRGDSAAYFCASSPQRGSEQYFGPGTRLTVT.

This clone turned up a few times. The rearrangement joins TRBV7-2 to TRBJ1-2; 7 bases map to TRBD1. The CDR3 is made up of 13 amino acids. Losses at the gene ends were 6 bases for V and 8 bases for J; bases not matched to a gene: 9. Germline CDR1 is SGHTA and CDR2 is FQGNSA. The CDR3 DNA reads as TGTGCCAGCAGTCCCACAGGGGCGAAAGGCTACACCTTC. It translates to CASSPTGAKGYTF.

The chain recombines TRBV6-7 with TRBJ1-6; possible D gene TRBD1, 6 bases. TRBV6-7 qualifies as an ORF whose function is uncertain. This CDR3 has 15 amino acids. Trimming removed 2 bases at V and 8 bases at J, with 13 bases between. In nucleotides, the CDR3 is TGTGCCAGCAGTTACCTCAGTCAGGGGTATTCACCCCTCCACTTT. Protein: CASSYLSQGYSPLHF.

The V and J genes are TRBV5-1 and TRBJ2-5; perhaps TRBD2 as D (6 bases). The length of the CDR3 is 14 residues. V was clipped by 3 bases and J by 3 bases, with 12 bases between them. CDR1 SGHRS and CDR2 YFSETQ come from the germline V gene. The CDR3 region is CASSSGTPEETQYF. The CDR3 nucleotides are TGCGCCAGCAGCTCAGGGACTCCGGAAGAGACCCAGTACTTC.

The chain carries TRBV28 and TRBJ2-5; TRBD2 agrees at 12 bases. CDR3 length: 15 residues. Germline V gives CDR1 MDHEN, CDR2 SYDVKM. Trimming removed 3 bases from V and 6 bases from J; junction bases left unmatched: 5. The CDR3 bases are TGTGCCAGCAGTTTCCTAGCGGGAGGGCCAAAGACCCAGTACTTC. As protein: CASSFLAGGPKTQYF. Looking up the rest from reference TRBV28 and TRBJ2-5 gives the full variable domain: DVKVTQSSRYLVKRTGEKVFLECVQDMDHENMFWYRQDPGLGLRLIYFSYDVKMKEKGDIPEGYSVSREKKERFSLILESASTNQTSMYLCASSFLAGGPKTQYFGPGTRLLVL.

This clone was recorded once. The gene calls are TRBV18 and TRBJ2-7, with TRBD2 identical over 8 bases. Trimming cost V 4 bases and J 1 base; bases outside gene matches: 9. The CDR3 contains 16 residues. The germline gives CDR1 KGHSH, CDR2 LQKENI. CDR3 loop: CASSQGTGLGSYEQYF. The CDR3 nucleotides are TGTGCCAGCTCACAGGGAACGGGACTAGGATCCTACGAGCAGTACTTC.

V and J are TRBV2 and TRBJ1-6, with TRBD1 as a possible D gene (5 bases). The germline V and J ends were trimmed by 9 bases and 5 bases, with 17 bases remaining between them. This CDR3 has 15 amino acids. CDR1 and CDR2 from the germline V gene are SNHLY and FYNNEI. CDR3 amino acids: CASRWSRENNSPLHF. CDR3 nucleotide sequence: TGTGCCAGTAGGTGGTCCAGGGAAAATAATTCACCCCTCCACTTT.

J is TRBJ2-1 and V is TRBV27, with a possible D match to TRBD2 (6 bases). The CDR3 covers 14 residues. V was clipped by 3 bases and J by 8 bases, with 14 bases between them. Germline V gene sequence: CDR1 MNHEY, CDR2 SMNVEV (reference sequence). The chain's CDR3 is CASSLRGGKHEQFF. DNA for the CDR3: TGTGCCAGCAGTTTGCGGGGCGGAAAACATGAGCAGTTCTTC.

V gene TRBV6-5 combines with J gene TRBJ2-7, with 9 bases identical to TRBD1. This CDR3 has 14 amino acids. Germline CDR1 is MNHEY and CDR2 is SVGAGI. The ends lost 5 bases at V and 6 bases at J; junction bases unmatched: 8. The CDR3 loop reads CASSQPGQGAEQYF. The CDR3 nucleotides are TGTGCCAGCAGTCAACCGGGACAGGGAGCCGAGCAGTACTTC.

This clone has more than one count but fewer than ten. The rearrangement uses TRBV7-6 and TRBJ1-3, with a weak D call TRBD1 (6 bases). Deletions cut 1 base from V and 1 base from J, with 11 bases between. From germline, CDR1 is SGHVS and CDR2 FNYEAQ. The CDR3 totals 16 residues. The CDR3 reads CASSLGAGASGNTIYF. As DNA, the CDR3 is TGTGCCAGCAGCTTAGGGGCGGGGGCATCTGGAAACACCATATATTTT.

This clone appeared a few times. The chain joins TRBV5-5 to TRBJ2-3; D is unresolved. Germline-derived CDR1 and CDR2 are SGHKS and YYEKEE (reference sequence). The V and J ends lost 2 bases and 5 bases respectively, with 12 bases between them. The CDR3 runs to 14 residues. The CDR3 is CASSFLIRRDTQYF. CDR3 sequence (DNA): TGTGCCAGCAGCTTCCTTATTAGAAGAGATACGCAGTATTTT.

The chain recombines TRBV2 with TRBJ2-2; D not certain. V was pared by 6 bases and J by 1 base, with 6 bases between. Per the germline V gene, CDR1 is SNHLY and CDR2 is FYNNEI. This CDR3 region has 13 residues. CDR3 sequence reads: CASRSGNTGELFF. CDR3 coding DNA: TGTGCCAGCAGATCGGGGAACACCGGGGAGCTGTTTTTT.

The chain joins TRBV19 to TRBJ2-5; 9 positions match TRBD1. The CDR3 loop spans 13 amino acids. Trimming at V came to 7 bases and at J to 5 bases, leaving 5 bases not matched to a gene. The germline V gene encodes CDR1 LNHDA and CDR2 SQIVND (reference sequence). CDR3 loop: CASTPGQGETQYF. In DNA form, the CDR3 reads TGTGCCAGTACCCCTGGACAGGGGGAGACCCAGTACTTC. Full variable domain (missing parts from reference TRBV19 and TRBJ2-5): DGGITQSPKYLFRKEGQNVTLSCEQNLNHDAMYWYRQDPGQGLRLIYYSQIVNDFQKGDIAEGYSVSREKKESFPLTVTSAQKNPTAFYLCASTPGQGETQYFGPGTRLLVL.

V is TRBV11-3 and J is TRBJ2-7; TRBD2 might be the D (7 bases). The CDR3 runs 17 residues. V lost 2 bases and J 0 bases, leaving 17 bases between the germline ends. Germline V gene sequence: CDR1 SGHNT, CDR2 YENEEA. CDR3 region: CASSLRGGGFSSYEQYF. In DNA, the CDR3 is TGTGCCAGCAGCTTAAGAGGGGGGGGGTTTAGCTCCTACGAGCAGTACTTC.

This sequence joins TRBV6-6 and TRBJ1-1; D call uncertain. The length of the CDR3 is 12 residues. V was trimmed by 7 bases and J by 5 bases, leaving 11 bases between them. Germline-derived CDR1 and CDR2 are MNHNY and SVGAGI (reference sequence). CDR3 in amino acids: CASTAGGTEAFF. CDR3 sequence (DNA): TGTGCCAGCACCGCAGGTGGGACTGAAGCTTTCTTT.

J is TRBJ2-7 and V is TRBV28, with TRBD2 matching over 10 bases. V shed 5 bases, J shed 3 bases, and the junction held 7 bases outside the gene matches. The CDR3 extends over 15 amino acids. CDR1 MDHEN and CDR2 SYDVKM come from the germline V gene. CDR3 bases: TGTGCCAGCAGTCCCCTGACTAGCGGGCTCTACGAGCAGTACTTC. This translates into CASSPLTSGLYEQYF.

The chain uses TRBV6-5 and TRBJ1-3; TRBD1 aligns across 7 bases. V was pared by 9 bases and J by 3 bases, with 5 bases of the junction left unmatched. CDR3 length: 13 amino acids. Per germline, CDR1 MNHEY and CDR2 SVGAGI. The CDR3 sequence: CASTGVGGNTIYF. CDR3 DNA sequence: TGTGCCAGTACAGGGGTCGGTGGAAACACCATATATTTT.

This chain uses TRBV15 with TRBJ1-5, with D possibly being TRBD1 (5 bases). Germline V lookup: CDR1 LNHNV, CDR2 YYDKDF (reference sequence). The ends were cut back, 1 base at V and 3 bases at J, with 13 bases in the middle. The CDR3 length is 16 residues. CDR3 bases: TGTGCCACCAGCAGAGGACCCCCCAGGGTCAATCAGCCCCAGCATTTT. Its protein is CATSRGPPRVNQPQHF.

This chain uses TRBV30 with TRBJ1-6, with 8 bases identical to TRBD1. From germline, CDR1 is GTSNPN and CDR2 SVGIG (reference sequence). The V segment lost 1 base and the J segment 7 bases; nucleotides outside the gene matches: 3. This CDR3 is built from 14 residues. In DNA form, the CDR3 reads TGTGCCTGGAGTGAGAGACAGGGGAATTCACCCCTCCACTTT. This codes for CAWSERQGNSPLHF. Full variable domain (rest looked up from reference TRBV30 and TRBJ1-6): SQTIHQWPATLVQPVGSPLSLECTVEGTSNPNLYWYRQAAGRGLQLLFYSVGIGQISSEVPQNLSASRPQDRQFILSSKKLLLSDSGFYLCAWSERQGNSPLHFGNGTRLTVT.

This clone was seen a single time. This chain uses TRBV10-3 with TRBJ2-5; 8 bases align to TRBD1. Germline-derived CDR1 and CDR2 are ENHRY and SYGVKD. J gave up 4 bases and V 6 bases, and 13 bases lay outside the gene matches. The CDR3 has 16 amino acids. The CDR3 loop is CAISADRAPKSETQYF. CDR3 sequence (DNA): TGTGCCATCAGCGCGGACAGGGCCCCCAAGTCAGAGACCCAGTACTTC.

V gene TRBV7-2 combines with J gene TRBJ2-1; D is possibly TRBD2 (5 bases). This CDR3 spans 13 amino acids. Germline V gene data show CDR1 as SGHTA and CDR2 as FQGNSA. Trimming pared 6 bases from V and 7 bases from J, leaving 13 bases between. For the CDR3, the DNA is TGTGCCAGCAGAGTCGCGGGTGAGAATGAGCAGTTCTTC. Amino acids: CASRVAGENEQFF.